These 26 T cell receptor beta chains were all obtained from the same sample, sequenced in a study of neoadjuvant anti-PD-1 for oral cavity cancer. Profiling relied on immunoSEQ multiplex PCR, and the TCRdb table lists in-frame clones only, not all of them. The sample contains some 61,000 clones, 70% to 90% of which appear only once. Time point defined: after neoadjuvant nivolumab, at surgical resection. The source material was PBMCs, sampled after nivolumab (anti-PD-1) treatment. The receptors derive from a person aged 35 to 85 with oral cavity squamous cell carcinoma.

This clone was detected only a few times. CDR3 region: CASSEAAGLNSGANVLTF. The DNA for the CDR3 is TGTGCCAGCAGTGAAGCAGCAGGGCTTAACTCTGGGGCCAACGTCCTGACTTTC. V is TRBV6-1 and J is TRBJ2-6; maybe TRBD1 (5 bases). Trimming removed 0 bases from V and 0 bases from J, with 12 bases in between. The CDR3 spans 18 residues. Germline CDR1 MNHNS, CDR2 SASEGT.

This clone was counted ten times or more. V and J are TRBV28 and TRBJ2-2, with unresolved D. Germline V lookup: CDR1 MDHEN, CDR2 SYDVKM. The CDR3 has 13 residues. V lost 3 bases and J lost 5, with 7 bases in between. CDR3: CASSFYRTGELFF. The CDR3 coding sequence is TGTGCCAGCAGTTTTTACAGAACCGGGGAGCTGTTTTTT.

V is TRBV10-3 and J is TRBJ2-2, with 7 positions matching TRBD2. After removal of 3 bases from V and 2 bases from J, the junction contained 6 bases not matched to a gene. CDR1 is ENHRY, CDR2 SYGVKD, per germline. There are 16 residues in the CDR3. CDR3 sequence: CAISDRSGVNTGELFF. The DNA of the CDR3 is TGTGCCATCAGTGACAGGAGCGGGGTTAACACCGGGGAGCTGTTTTTT.

The chain recombines TRBV19 with TRBJ2-1; 16 positions agree with TRBD2. V shed 3 bases, J shed 7 bases, and the junction held 9 bases outside the gene matches. The CDR3 is 18 residues long. The germline gives CDR1 LNHDA, CDR2 SQIVND (reference sequence). For the CDR3, the DNA is TGTGCCAGTAGTATCCTGGGACTAGCGGGAGGGAACCGTAATGAGCAGTTCTTC. This sequence encodes CASSILGLAGGNRNEQFF. Combining the CDR3 with reference TRBV19 and TRBJ2-1 gives the whole variable domain DGGITQSPKYLFRKEGQNVTLSCEQNLNHDAMYWYRQDPGQGLRLIYYSQIVNDFQKGDIAEGYSVSREKKESFPLTVTSAQKNPTAFYLCASSILGLAGGNRNEQFFGPGTRLTVL.

This clone was seen only once. The chain couples TRBV10-3 to TRBJ2-7; D is unclear. CDR3 length: 15 residues. Germline V gives CDR1 ENHRY, CDR2 SYGVKD. V shed 3 bases and J shed 0 bases, with 12 bases lying between them. The CDR3, as DNA: TGTGCCATCAGTGACATCGGCTCGAGCTCCTACGAGCAGTACTTC. Translating gives CAISDIGSSSYEQYF.

The genes are TRBV16 and TRBJ1-5; D unclear. Trimming stripped 1 base from V and 1 base from J, with 8 bases between. There are 15 residues in the CDR3. Germline lookup yields CDR1 KGHSY and CDR2 FQNENV. This CDR3 is CASSQLRTSNQPQHF. DNA for the CDR3: TGTGCCAGCAGCCAATTGCGGACGAGCAATCAGCCCCAGCATTTT.

The V call is TRBV11-3, the J call TRBJ2-1; TRBD1 agrees at 8 bases. The CDR3 extends over 12 amino acids. Germline V gene data show CDR1 as SGHNT and CDR2 as YENEEA. V was pared by 4 bases and J by 16 bases, with 9 bases of the junction left unmatched. The CDR3 is CASSSSGGGTFF. The CDR3 region has the DNA TGTGCCAGCAGCTCGTCAGGGGGCGGAACCTTCTTC.

This clone appeared a single time. This chain links TRBV30 with TRBJ2-5; D may be TRBD1 (5 bases). Germline V gene sequence: CDR1 GTSNPN, CDR2 SVGIG (reference sequence). Trimming pared 0 bases from V and 3 bases from J, leaving 8 bases between. CDR3 size: 13 residues. CDR3 loop: CAWSVRQKETQYF. DNA for the CDR3: TGTGCCTGGAGTGTTCGACAGAAAGAGACCCAGTACTTC. Together with reference TRBV30 and TRBJ2-5, the CDR3 gives the full variable domain: SQTIHQWPATLVQPVGSPLSLECTVEGTSNPNLYWYRQAAGRGLQLLFYSVGIGQISSEVPQNLSASRPQDRQFILSSKKLLLSDSGFYLCAWSVRQKETQYFGPGTRLLVL.

V usage is TRBV6-5 and J usage is TRBJ2-7, with TRBD2 identical over 9 bases. Germline lookup yields CDR1 MNHEY and CDR2 SVGAGI. CDR3 size: 13 residues. The trim removed 6 bases at V and 4 bases at J, leaving 4 bases unmatched. CDR3 region: CASRASGMYEQYF. The CDR3, as DNA: TGTGCCAGCAGGGCTAGCGGGATGTACGAGCAGTACTTC.

The CDR3 DNA reads TGTGCCAGCAGCTTAGCAATCCGGGGGCAACAAGACGAGCAGTACTTC. Encoded protein: CASSLAIRGQQDEQYF. The chain carries TRBV11-2 and TRBJ2-7; D possibly uses TRBD1 or TRBD2 (6 bases each). The CDR3 is 16 amino acids. Germline CDR1 reads SGHAT; CDR2 reads FQNNGV. V lost 1 base, J lost 5 bases, and 18 bases lay in between.

The chain recombines TRBV9 with TRBJ2-1; D gene unclear. V was pared by 0 bases and J by 6 bases, with 16 bases between. Looked up from germline, CDR1 is SGDLS and CDR2 is YYNGEE. The CDR3 totals 16 residues. The CDR3 nucleotides are TGTGCCAGCAGCGTAGAGAAGATGGGGTTGAGCAATGAGCAGTTCTTC. Its translation is CASSVEKMGLSNEQFF.

This clone has just one count. The chain is built from TRBV6-1 and TRBJ2-7; TRBD2 agrees at 11 bases. The CDR3 extends over 16 amino acids. Germline CDR1 and CDR2: MNHNS and SASEGT. V lost 2 bases and J lost 1; bases outside the gene matches: 4. The CDR3 protein is CASSEHSGRGSYEQYF. The CDR3 region has the DNA TGTGCCAGCAGTGAACATAGCGGGAGGGGGTCCTACGAGCAGTACTTC.

This clone was recorded only once. The J gene is TRBJ2-1, the V gene TRBV15; TRBD2 matches 12 bases. Germline V gene data show CDR1 as LNHNV and CDR2 as YYDKDF (reference sequence). V lost 7 bases, J lost 4 bases, and 8 bases stayed unmatched. This CDR3 region has 16 residues. CDR3 protein: CATTRTSGTTYNEQFF. The CDR3 nucleotides read TGTGCCACCACCCGGACTAGCGGGACTACTTACAATGAGCAGTTCTTC.

The chain joins TRBV13 to TRBJ2-7; 7 bases are shared with TRBD2. Germline values: CDR1 PRHDT, CDR2 FYEKMQ (reference sequence). CDR3 length: 13 amino acids. The V segment lost 6 bases and the J segment 0 bases; nucleotides outside the gene matches: 2. CDR3 protein: CASRGGSSYEQYF. DNA of the CDR3: TGTGCCAGCAGGGGGGGGAGCTCCTACGAGCAGTACTTC.

This sequence joins TRBV28 and TRBJ1-5; 10 nucleotides align to TRBD1. V was pared by 3 bases and J by 4 bases, with 12 bases of the junction left unmatched. CDR1 is MDHEN, CDR2 SYDVKM, per germline. This CDR3 contains 18 residues. CDR3 protein: CASSLGWGQGTKNQPQHF. DNA of the CDR3: TGTGCCAGCAGTTTGGGCTGGGGACAGGGGACAAAAAATCAGCCCCAGCATTTT. Looking up the rest from reference TRBV28 and TRBJ1-5 gives the full variable domain: DVKVTQSSRYLVKRTGEKVFLECVQDMDHENMFWYRQDPGLGLRLIYFSYDVKMKEKGDIPEGYSVSREKKERFSLILESASTNQTSMYLCASSLGWGQGTKNQPQHFGDGTRLSIL.

This clone was seen a few times. The chain joins TRBV5-5 to TRBJ2-5; D may match TRBD1 or TRBD2 (6 bases each). V lost 6 bases and J 1 base, leaving 13 bases between the germline ends. The CDR3 is 14 residues long. Germline lookup yields CDR1 SGHKS and CDR2 YYEKEE (reference sequence). The CDR3 reads CASTSGGGQETQYF. For the CDR3, the DNA is TGTGCCAGCACCTCCGGGGGCGGCCAAGAGACCCAGTACTTC.

V usage is TRBV29-1 and J usage is TRBJ1-3; 9 nucleotides align to TRBD1. Germline CDR1 is SQVTM and CDR2 is ANQGSEA. CDR3 length: 13 amino acids. J gave up 3 bases and V 6 bases, and 3 bases lay outside the gene matches. The CDR3 nucleotides read TGCAGCGTGACAGGGGGGAATGGAAACACCATATATTTT. Translating it yields CSVTGGNGNTIYF.

The rearrangement uses TRBV5-1 and TRBJ2-1; a possible D gene is TRBD1 (6 bases). The length of the CDR3 is 16 residues. V was trimmed by 4 bases and J by 0 bases, leaving 14 bases between them. Germline V gene lookup returns CDR1 SGHRS and CDR2 YFSETQ. CDR3 nucleotide sequence: TGCGCCAGCAGCCCACGGGACACAAACTCCTACAATGAGCAGTTCTTC. It encodes CASSPRDTNSYNEQFF.

J is TRBJ2-1 and V is TRBV14; D unresolved. This CDR3 has 12 residues. In germline, CDR1 is SGHDN, CDR2 FVKESK. Trimming shortened V by 2 bases and J by 12 bases, and 11 bases separated the two germline ends. The DNA for the CDR3 is TGTGCCAGCAGCCAAACTGGCACGCGGCAGTTCTTC. Its protein is CASSQTGTRQFF.

This sequence joins TRBV7-8 and TRBJ1-5, with TRBD1 matching over 8 bases. CDR1 is SGHVS, CDR2 FQNEAQ, per germline. The CDR3 runs 15 residues. Trimming removed 1 base from V and 3 bases from J; junction bases left unmatched: 2. Written as DNA, the CDR3 is TGTGCCAGCAGCTTAGGGACAGGGATCAATCAGCCCCAGCATTTT. Protein sequence: CASSLGTGINQPQHF. Based on the CDR3 plus reference TRBV7-8 and TRBJ1-5, the full variable domain is GAGVSQSPRYKVAKRGQDVALRCDPISGHVSLFWYQQALGQGPEFLTYFQNEAQLDKSGLPSDRFFAERPEGSVSTLKIQRTQQEDSAVYLCASSLGTGINQPQHFGDGTRLSIL.

This chain joins TRBV11-2 and TRBJ1-5; D is unclear. Germline V gene lookup returns CDR1 SGHAT and CDR2 FQNNGV. Trimming left V 5 bases short and J 4 bases short, with 12 bases between. The CDR3 has 14 residues. CDR3 sequence: CASSPGLGNQPQHF. In DNA form, the CDR3 reads TGTGCCAGCAGCCCGGGCCTTGGTAATCAGCCCCAGCATTTT.

This rearrangement joins TRBV4-2 to TRBJ2-7; 8 bases align to TRBD2. J gave up 6 bases and V 0 bases, and 10 bases lay outside the gene matches. The CDR3 has 16 amino acids. The germline CDR1 and CDR2 sequences are LGHNA and YNFKEQ. The CDR3 reads CASSQEARGGRIEQYF. The CDR3 DNA follows: TGTGCCAGCAGCCAAGAAGCCCGCGGGGGGCGCATCGAGCAGTACTTC.

This chain uses TRBV29-1 with TRBJ2-1; a weak D match, TRBD1 (5 bases). This CDR3 has 14 amino acids. The V and J ends lost 4 bases and 0 bases respectively, with 10 bases between them. Germline V CDR1 and CDR2: SQVTM, ANQGSEA. In DNA, the CDR3 is TGCAGCGTTGTGGGGCAAAGCTCCTACAATGAGCAGTTCTTC. It codes for CSVVGQSSYNEQFF.

This clone appeared a few times. The chain links TRBV27 to TRBJ1-1; the D gene is possibly TRBD1 (5 bases). In germline, CDR1 is MNHEY, CDR2 SMNVEV (reference sequence). V was cut by 5 bases and J by 1 base, with 14 bases left in between. The CDR3 sequence is 15 residues long. As DNA, the CDR3 is TGTGCCAGCAGTCCCTGGGGCTCCGGGAACACTGAAGCTTTCTTT. This codes for CASSPWGSGNTEAFF.

V and J are TRBV6-1 and TRBJ1-1; D unclear. Germline V CDR1 and CDR2: MNHNS, SASEGT. V gave up 4 bases and J gave up 0 bases, with 12 bases separating them. The CDR3 spans 15 residues. CDR3 DNA sequence: TGTGCCAGCAGTGCCCCCAAGGAGGTGAACACTGAAGCTTTCTTT. Protein: CASSAPKEVNTEAFF.

The chain employs TRBV2 and TRBJ2-1; 7 positions match TRBD2. The CDR3 runs to 13 residues. Germline loops: CDR1 SNHLY, CDR2 FYNNEI. V trimming: 8 bases; J trimming: 2 bases; junction bases outside the gene matches: 3. CDR3 nucleotides: TGTGCCAGCTCTAGCGGTACCTACAATGAGCAGTTCTTC. This codes for CASSSGTYNEQFF.